These 20 T cell receptor beta chains were sequenced from one sample in a study of post-analysis software for immune sequencing data. TCR beta cDNA libraries had unique molecular identifiers. TCRdb reanalysed the PCR reads using MiXCR and keeps one entry per CDR3 protein. This table holds approximately 730,000 distinct CDR3 sequences, 46% found once. These receptors have no known antigen. Study results and caveats: Roughly five TRBV segments were more frequent in patients than controls; TRBV5-6, TRBV5-1 and TRBV20-1 belonged to this group.

Material: blood. Source of these receptors: a girl aged 5-17 years with multiple sclerosis.

This chain links TRBV12-3 or TRBV12-4 with TRBJ1-2; tentatively, D is TRBD1 (6 bases). V was clipped by 7 bases and J by 8 bases, with 11 bases between them. The CDR3 contains 11 residues. CDR3 loop: CASTRGAGYTF. DNA for the CDR3: TGTGCCAGCACGAGGGGGGCGGGCTACACCTTC.

This clonotype was observed a handful of times. CDR3 bases: TGTGCCAGTAGGGCTAGCGGGAGTTCGCCCCTAGAGGACAATGAGCAGTTCTTC. Translation: CASRASGSSPLEDNEQFF. The J gene is TRBJ2-1, the V gene TRBV7-9; 10 bases are shared with TRBD2. Germline V gene sequence: CDR1 SEHNR, CDR2 FQNEAQ (reference sequence). The CDR3 runs to 18 residues. V lost 9 bases and J lost 5; bases outside the gene matches: 19.

The chain uses TRBV23-1 and TRBJ2-7, with TRBD1 identical over 9 bases. TRBV23-1 is labeled an ORF, and its function is uncertain. V shed 3 bases, J shed 1 base, and the junction held 7 bases outside the gene matches. This CDR3 contains 16 residues. CDR3 protein: CASSHLPGQGSYEQYF. Written as DNA, the CDR3 is TGCGCCAGCAGTCATCTTCCGGGACAGGGTTCCTACGAGCAGTACTTC.

CDR3 nucleotide sequence: TGTGCCAGCAGCCAAGATCTGGGGACTAGCGGCTACGAGCAGTACTTC. Its protein is CASSQDLGTSGYEQYF. The chain carries TRBV4-2 and TRBJ2-7; 11 bases match TRBD2. Germline V gene sequence: CDR1 LGHNA, CDR2 YNFKEQ. CDR3 length: 16 residues. V dropped 0 bases and J dropped 3; count of bases not matched to a gene: 4.

The table lists this clonotype with a few counts. The V and J genes are TRBV7-9 and TRBJ2-7; D is undetermined. Trimming left V 4 bases short and J 0 bases short, with 19 bases between. CDR3 length: 17 residues. In germline, CDR1 is SEHNR, CDR2 FQNEAQ (reference sequence). The chain's CDR3 is CASSYSLGRVNSYEQYF. DNA for the CDR3: TGTGCCAGCAGCTATTCCTTGGGTCGCGTGAACTCCTACGAGCAGTACTTC.

The chain employs TRBV3-1 and TRBJ2-1; tentatively, D is TRBD2 (5 bases). The CDR3 sequence is 14 residues long. Trimming pared 7 bases from V and 4 bases from J, leaving 14 bases between. From germline, CDR1 is LGHDT and CDR2 YNNKEL (reference sequence). The CDR3 sequence is CASTEAGAYNEQFF. CDR3 DNA sequence: TGTGCCAGCACTGAGGCGGGCGCTTACAATGAGCAGTTCTTC.

This clonotype turned up a few times. The genes are TRBV12-3 or TRBV12-4 and TRBJ2-5; 9 positions match TRBD1. Near its end, the DNA agrees better with TRBJ2-7, so the J call may be wrong. This CDR3 region has 14 residues. Written as DNA, the CDR3 is TGTGCCAGCAGTTCCGGGACAGGGTCCCGCGAGCAGTACTTC. The encoded protein is CASSSGTGSREQYF.

The chain couples TRBV9 to TRBJ2-3, with 12 bases identical to TRBD1. The ends lost 0 bases at V and 5 bases at J; junction bases unmatched: 10. CDR3 length: 18 amino acids. From germline, CDR1 is SGDLS and CDR2 YYNGEE. The CDR3 sequence is CASSVASPGQGAKDTQYF. The CDR3, as DNA: TGTGCCAGCAGCGTAGCTAGCCCGGGACAGGGGGCAAAAGATACGCAGTATTTT.

This clonotype appeared a few times. The chain uses TRBV6-2 or TRBV6-3 and TRBJ1-2; tentative D call: TRBD1 (6 bases). There are 16 residues in the CDR3. Trimming took 10 bases from V and 6 from J, leaving 27 bases between them. CDR1 and CDR2 (germline): MNHEY, SVGEGT. CDR3 in DNA: TGTGCCACCCTCACTGAGGAGGGGGGGCGAATCAATGGCTACACCTTC. It codes for CATLTEEGGRINGYTF.

The chain uses TRBV7-2 and TRBJ2-4; perhaps TRBD2 as D (7 bases). Between the trimmed V and J ends, which lost 4 bases and 4 bases, there was a span of 17 bases. Germline V gene data show CDR1 as SGHTA and CDR2 as FQGNSA. The CDR3 sequence is 16 residues long. DNA of the CDR3: TGTGCCAGCAGCTCCTTTTTTGGGGGGGCTAAAAACATTCAGTACTTC. Translating gives CASSSFFGGAKNIQYF.

V is TRBV6-5 and J is TRBJ1-2; the D is unclear. The CDR3 consists of 13 residues. Trimming removed 4 bases at V and 2 bases at J, with 8 bases between. Germline V gene lookup returns CDR1 MNHEY and CDR2 SVGAGI. For the CDR3, the DNA is TGTGCCAGCAGTTCTTCTGGGAACTATGGCTACACCTTC. Its translation is CASSSSGNYGYTF.

This chain connects TRBV5-1 to TRBJ2-6; D gene uncertain. The CDR3 contains 16 residues. The germline V gene encodes CDR1 SGHRS and CDR2 YFSETQ. V was trimmed by 4 bases and J by 0 bases, leaving 11 bases between them. The DNA for the CDR3 is TGCGCCAGCAGCCGGAGAGAGAGCTCTGGGGCCAACGTCCTGACTTTC. The encoded protein is CASSRRESSGANVLTF.

This clonotype has more than one count but fewer than ten. The chain is built from TRBV7-9 and TRBJ2-7; no firm D call. V dropped 1 base and J dropped 2 bases, with 12 bases sitting between them. CDR3 length equals 15 residues. Looked up from germline, CDR1 is SEHNR and CDR2 is FQNEAQ (reference sequence). DNA of the CDR3: TGTGCCAGCAGCTTAGTAAGCAGCGCAGCCTACGAGCAGTACTTC. Translating it yields CASSLVSSAAYEQYF.

The J gene is TRBJ2-7, the V gene TRBV7-9; TRBD1 agrees at 7 bases. The CDR3 has 14 amino acids. The V gene end was trimmed by 5 bases and the J gene end by 5 bases; junction bases not matched to a gene: 9. The V gene's germline CDR1 is SEHNR and CDR2 FQNEAQ (reference sequence). CDR3 in amino acids: CASSDTGQWDEQYF. In DNA, the CDR3 is TGTGCCAGCAGCGATACGGGACAGTGGGACGAGCAGTACTTC.

J is TRBJ2-1 and V is TRBV7-8; 7 bases match TRBD2. This CDR3 contains 18 residues. The germline CDR1 and CDR2 sequences are SGHVS and FQNEAQ. V was pared by 5 bases and J by 7 bases, with 20 bases of the junction left unmatched. The CDR3: CASSPYMGGLLDTNEQFF. For the CDR3, the DNA is TGTGCCAGCAGCCCGTATATGGGGGGACTACTAGATACAAATGAGCAGTTCTTC.

For this clonotype: Germline and junction disagree at one end, which may indicate a read error. The chain uses TRBV5-5 and TRBJ2-1; the D call may be TRBD1 or TRBD2 (5 bases each). The CDR3 runs 17 residues. CDR1 SGHKS and CDR2 YYEKEE come from the germline V gene (reference sequence). CDR3 bases: TGTGCCAGAAGCTTGGGAGTGGGACCGAGACTGTGGAATGAGCAGTTCTTC. This codes for CARSLGVGPRLWNEQFF. The complete variable domain, with remaining parts taken from reference TRBV5-5 and TRBJ2-1, reads DAGVTQSPTHLIKTRGQQVTLRCSPISGHKSVSWYQQVLGQGPQFIFQYYEKEERGRGNFPDRFSARQFPNYSSELNVNALLLGDSALYLCARSLGVGPRLWNEQFFGPGTRLTVL.

This chain connects TRBV4-2 to TRBJ2-7; weak D call: TRBD2 (6 bases). CDR1 LGHNA and CDR2 YNFKEQ come from the germline V gene. The CDR3 is 15 residues long. Trimming removed 0 bases from V and 3 bases from J, with 12 bases in between. CDR3 bases: TGTGCCAGCAGCCAAGAGGCTAGCGCAAACTACGAGCAGTACTTC. Protein: CASSQEASANYEQYF.

A few counts support this clonotype. The V call is TRBV6-5, the J call TRBJ2-3; the D is unclear. The CDR3 consists of 13 residues. The germline V and J ends were trimmed by 5 bases and 8 bases, with 14 bases remaining between them. The germline V gene encodes CDR1 MNHEY and CDR2 SVGAGI. The CDR3 DNA sequence: TGTGCCAGCAGTGACCGGCCAGCTGGTACGCAGTATTTT. Its protein product is CASSDRPAGTQYF.

J is TRBJ2-3 and V is TRBV9; D not resolved. The V end lost 3 bases, the J end lost 2 bases, and 4 bases lay between the germline ends. In germline, CDR1 is SGDLS, CDR2 YYNGEE. The CDR3 has 12 residues. Here the CDR3 reads CASSAHTDTQYF. The CDR3 bases are TGTGCCAGCAGCGCCCACACAGATACGCAGTATTTT.

This clonotype has more than one count but fewer than ten. V and J are TRBV10-3 and TRBJ2-3; D is unresolved. The CDR3 has 15 residues. The V and J ends lost 10 bases and 1 base respectively, with 18 bases between them. Germline loops: CDR1 ENHRY, CDR2 SYGVKD. CDR3 nucleotide sequence: TGTGCCACAAGGCCCCACGCCGTAGGCACAGATACGCAGTATTTT. Translation gives CATRPHAVGTDTQYF.